A selection of T cell receptor beta chains follows, all from one sample in a study of post-analysis software for immune sequencing data. TCRdb used MiXCR to reprocess the PCR reads, holding one entry per CDR3 protein. This table has 650,000 to 850,000 distinct CDR3 sequences, about 57% appearing once. The source material was blood. All receptors derive from a girl aged 5-17 years with multiple sclerosis. CDR3s leave out the opening cysteine and the closing phenylalanine or tryptophan.

V	length	J	CDR3
TRBV28	13	TRBJ2-7	ASSFSGLWNYEQY
TRBV2	11	TRBJ2-5	ASSVQAYETQY
TRBV10-3	12	TRBJ1-1	AIRGEGMNTEAF
TRBV29-1	11	TRBJ2-5	SVRWTVKETQY
TRBV10-3	11	NA	ASRRGEYNEQY
TRBV24-1	12	TRBJ1-5	ATSGIHSNQPQH
TRBV20-1	9	TRBJ2-3	SPSPGDTQY
TRBV11-2	13	TRBJ1-2	ASSLDQGRAYGYT
TRBV12-3/TRBV12-4	12	TRBJ1-5	ASSFASSNQPQH
TRBV6-1	12	TRBJ1-1	ASARQGSSTEAF
TRBV20-1	13	TRBJ2-7	SARPRDSVLYEQY
TRBV2	13	TRBJ2-7	ATTLSGVVINEQY
TRBV10-3	12	TRBJ2-3	AISGQGLTDTQY
TRBV6-5	17	TRBJ2-1	ASSSQLARTNHTDNEQF
TRBV6-4	13	TRBJ2-1	ASSLGGSGNDEQF
TRBV29-1	11	TRBJ2-7	SVERTSGSEQY
TRBV5-1	15	TRBJ2-2	ASSLGTSGPNTGELF
TRBV18	15	TRBJ2-1	ASSPYLGGGDYNEQF
TRBV20-1	14	NA	SARGRDRLNYYEQY
TRBV7-9	11	TRBJ2-1	ASSGRAYNEQF
TRBV20-1	12	TRBJ2-3	SAIAGGPTDTQY
TRBV18	17	TRBJ2-5	TSSSPGRQGFPYQETQY
TRBV7-2	10	TRBJ2-3	ASSLAPAGQY
TRBV29-1	11	TRBJ2-3	SVEDRFGDTQY
TRBV29-1	17	TRBJ2-1	SVGHRGPGQGKRDREQF
TRBV4-1	15	TRBJ2-5	ASSQESRGGVQETQY
TRBV29-1	11	TRBJ1-1	SVVLTLNTEAF
TRBV18	11	TRBJ2-7	ASSPNRDAEQY
TRBV9	14	TRBJ2-1	ASSVASGLVYNEQF
TRBV9	11	TRBJ2-1	ASGVGFMNEQF
TRBV6-5	10	TRBJ2-2	ASTTPPGELF
TRBV7-9	12	TRBJ2-3	ASTPAGVVDTQY
TRBV4-1	12	TRBJ1-2	ASSPTGTGHGYT
TRBV7-6	13	TRBJ2-1	ASSTTSGEYNEQF
TRBV7-9	14	TRBJ2-7	ASSVRRTGDSYEQY
TRBV7-9	13	TRBJ2-7	ASSPSDRGVNEQY